A selection of T cell receptor beta chains follows, all from one sample in a study of OX40 agonist ivuxolimab in advanced cancers. Repertoires were generated with immunoSEQ multiplex PCR, while TCRdb's copy carries only in-frame clones and drops some. The sample records approximately 80,000 clones, around 86% being singletons. The sample here was CD4+ or CD8+ T cells sorted from blood, taken in a trial of the OX40 agonist ivuxolimab. Source of these receptors: an adult with an advanced solid tumor such as melanoma, head and neck, liver or kidney cancer. Each CDR3 is given with its conserved first and last residue. D genes are given only for firm matches. Clone size is not always given. Where it is, it says once, few, many or a class for expanded clones.

abundance	v_gene	d_gene	j_gene	CDR3aa	CDR3nt
-	TRBV28	-	TRBJ1-2	CASSLGNMGGYTF	TGTGCCAGCAGTTTAGGAAATATGGGGGGCTACACCTTC
-	TRBV7-6	TRBD2	TRBJ2-1	CASSSLAGTFSYNEQFF	TGTGCCAGCAGCTCCCTAGCGGGGACCTTCTCCTACAATGAGCAGTTCTTC
-	TRBV7-9	-	TRBJ2-7	CASSLKGAGYEQYF	TGTGCCAGCAGCTTGAAAGGGGCGGGTTACGAGCAGTACTTC
-	TRBV10-3	TRBD2	TRBJ2-7	CAISDALPGTSILKF	TGTGCCATCAGCGACGCACTACCCGGGACTAGCATTTTGAAGTTC
-	TRBV5-1	TRBD2	TRBJ2-5	CASSSGTSGQETQYF	TGCGCCAGCAGCTCGGGGACTAGCGGCCAAGAGACCCAGTACTTC
-	TRBV6-5	-	TRBJ2-7	CASSYSGSAPYEQYF	TGTGCCAGCAGTTACTCGGGTAGCGCCCCATACGAGCAGTACTTC
once	TRBV2	-	TRBJ2-2	CASSAGVSTGELFF	TGTGCCAGCAGTGCTGGGGTCAGCACCGGGGAGCTGTTTTTT
-	TRBV6-5	-	TRBJ1-4	CASSPTRTNEKLFF	TGTGCCAGCAGTCCCACGAGAACTAATGAAAAACTGTTTTTT
-	TRBV2	-	TRBJ1-1	CASTAMNTEAFF	TGTGCCAGCACTGCTATGAACACTGAAGCTTTCTTT
-	TRBV4-2	TRBD2	TRBJ2-3	CASSPFSGGNTDTQYF	TGTGCCAGCAGCCCGTTTAGCGGGGGTAACACAGATACGCAGTATTTT
-	TRBV5-5	TRBD1	TRBJ2-2	CASSWTGGGGELFF	TGTGCCAGCAGCTGGACAGGGGGAGGCGGGGAGCTGTTTTTT
-	TRBV12-5	-	TRBJ1-1	CASGAGRPNTEAFF	TGTGCTAGCGGAGCCGGACGGCCGAACACTGAAGCTTTCTTT
-	TRBV6-5	TRBD2	TRBJ2-7	CASSYAGGSSYEQYF	TGTGCCAGCAGTTATGCTGGCGGGAGCTCCTACGAGCAGTACTTC
-	TRBV5-4	-	TRBJ2-7	CASSPKGGTRGDEQYF	TGTGCCAGCAGCCCAAAGGGGGGGACCCGAGGGGACGAGCAGTACTTC
once	TRBV18	TRBD2	TRBJ2-1	CASSPEAGKGDEQFF	TGTGCCAGCTCACCAGAAGCGGGGAAGGGCGATGAGCAGTTCTTC
-	TRBV4-3	TRBD2	TRBJ2-7	CASSQASLAGGTYEQYF	TGCGCCAGCAGCCAAGCTTCACTAGCGGGAGGCACCTACGAGCAGTACTTC
once	TRBV28	-	TRBJ1-2	CASSLTPGTGNYGYTF	TGTGCCAGCAGTTTAACCCCCGGGACGGGGAACTATGGCTACACCTTC
-	TRBV6-1	TRBD1	TRBJ1-2	CASSEYGQGGFNYGYTF	TGTGCCAGCAGTGAATACGGACAGGGAGGCTTTAACTATGGCTACACCTTC
-	TRBV2	TRBD1	TRBJ1-1	CASIRRVGDSWGVTEAFF	TGTGCCAGCATCAGGAGAGTAGGGGACAGCTGGGGAGTCACTGAAGCTTTCTTT
-	TRBV5-1	TRBD1	TRBJ1-1	CASSAGQEMAEAFF	TGCGCCAGCAGCGCCGGACAGGAGATGGCTGAAGCTTTCTTT
once	TRBV4-2	-	TRBJ2-7	CASSPGPYFSYEQYF	TGTGCCAGCAGCCCAGGACCCTATTTCTCCTACGAGCAGTACTTC
-	TRBV11-2	TRBD1	TRBJ2-1	CASSLALRQGSYSYNEQFF	TGTGCCAGCAGCTTAGCCCTAAGACAGGGGTCCTATTCCTACAATGAGCAGTTCTTC
-	TRBV7-2	-	TRBJ2-3	CASSPGSGNTQYF	TGTGCCAGCAGCCCTGGTTCAGGAAATACGCAGTATTTT
-	TRBV5-1	-	TRBJ2-7	CASSLVTDTSREQYF	TGCGCCAGCAGCTTGGTTACCGATACGAGCCGCGAGCAGTACTTC
-	TRBV4-2	-	TRBJ1-3	CASSQGAGNTIYF	TGTGCCAGCAGCCAGGGGGCTGGAAACACCATATATTTT
-	TRBV5-1	-	TRBJ2-7	CASSLDPSSYEQYF	TGCGCCAGCAGCTTGGACCCCAGCTCCTACGAGCAGTACTTC
-	TRBV27	TRBD1	TRBJ2-3	CASNRIGQGLLYF	TGTGCCAGCAATCGAATTGGACAGGGTCTTTTGTATTTT
-	TRBV2	-	TRBJ1-5	CASGSGVIYSNQPQHF	TGTGCCAGCGGGTCAGGGGTCATTTATAGCAATCAGCCCCAGCATTTT
few	TRBV7-6	TRBD1	TRBJ1-1	CASSLEGQGRTEAFF	TGTGCCAGCAGCTTAGAAGGACAGGGGAGGACTGAAGCTTTCTTT
-	TRBV28	TRBD2	TRBJ2-7	CASRAGGSRTYEQYF	TGTGCCAGCAGAGCGGGAGGAAGTAGGACCTACGAGCAGTACTTC
-	TRBV5-4	-	TRBJ1-2	CASSRPGPDLYGYTF	TGCGCCAGCAGCCGGCCGGGCCCAGACCTTTATGGCTACACCTTC
-	TRBV11-2	-	TRBJ2-6	CASSTLGRSSGANVLTF	TGTGCCAGCAGCACCCTCGGACGCAGCTCTGGGGCCAACGTCCTGACTTTC
-	TRBV28	-	TRBJ1-4	CASSFPARAEKLFF	TGTGCCAGCAGTTTCCCGGCCAGGGCTGAAAAACTGTTTTTT
few	TRBV5-1	TRBD2	TRBJ2-3	CASSFNGLAGGVSTDTQYF	TGCGCCAGCAGCTTTAATGGACTAGCGGGAGGGGTTAGCACAGATACGCAGTATTTT
-	TRBV6-1	-	TRBJ2-3	CASSGGSSSTDTQYF	TGTGCCAGCAGTGGCGGCTCGTCTAGCACAGATACGCAGTATTTT
-	TRBV6-1	-	TRBJ2-7	CASSDGIGILQYF	TGTGCCAGCAGTGATGGGATAGGGATTTTACAGTACTTC
-	TRBV11-2	TRBD2	TRBJ2-7	CASSNLRGGRVNYEQYF	TGTGCCAGCAGCAACCTCCGGGGCGGGAGGGTCAACTACGAGCAGTACTTC
-	TRBV2	-	TRBJ2-3	CASSRGLGDTQYF	TGTGCCAGCAGCAGGGGTCTGGGAGATACGCAGTATTTT
-	TRBV7-9	-	TRBJ2-1	CASSLGASRYNEQFF	TGTGCCAGCAGCTTAGGGGCTAGCAGGTACAATGAGCAGTTCTTC
-	TRBV27	-	TRBJ1-2	CASRTDRNYGYTF	TGTGCCAGCAGGACAGACAGAAACTATGGCTACACCTTC
-	TRBV11-3	TRBD2	TRBJ2-3	CASSGRGLAGDTDTQYF	TGTGCCAGCAGCGGACGGGGACTAGCGGGAGACACAGATACGCAGTATTTT
-	TRBV4-3	-	TRBJ1-1	CASSPDTLNTEAFF	TGCGCCAGCAGCCCCGACACCTTGAACACTGAAGCTTTCTTT
-	TRBV10-3	-	TRBJ2-7	CAISEPPPLSSYEQYF	TGTGCCATCAGTGAGCCGCCTCCATTGAGCTCCTACGAGCAGTACTTC
-	TRBV20-1	-	TRBJ2-7	CSAGDSYEQYF	TGCAGTGCAGGTGACTCCTACGAGCAGTACTTC
once	TRBV7-2	TRBD2	TRBJ2-5	CASSAGLAETQYF	TGTGCCAGCAGCGCCGGACTAGCGGAGACCCAGTACTTC
-	TRBV6-1	-	TRBJ2-7	CASSELVPESYEQYF	TGTGCCAGCAGTGAACTGGTCCCTGAATCCTACGAGCAGTACTTC
-	TRBV10-3	-	TRBJ1-5	CAISQQGSGQPQHF	TGTGCCATCAGTCAACAGGGAAGCGGTCAGCCCCAGCATTTT